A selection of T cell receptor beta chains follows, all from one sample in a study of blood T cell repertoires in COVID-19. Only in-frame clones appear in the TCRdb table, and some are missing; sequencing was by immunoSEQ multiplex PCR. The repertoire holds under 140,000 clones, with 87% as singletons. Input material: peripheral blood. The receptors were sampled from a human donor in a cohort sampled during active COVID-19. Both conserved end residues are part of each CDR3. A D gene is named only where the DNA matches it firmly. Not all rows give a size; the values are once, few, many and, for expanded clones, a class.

CDR3nt: TGTGCCAGCAGAGGACAGGCCGGGGGGACCCAGTACTTC; CDR3aa: CASRGQAGGTQYF; v_gene: TRBV7-3; j_gene: TRBJ2-5; d_gene: NA; abundance: NA
CDR3nt: TGTGCCAGCAGTTTACCCGCCAGGGTATCTGAGCAGTTCTTC; CDR3aa: CASSLPARVSEQFF; v_gene: TRBV6-5; j_gene: TRBJ2-1; d_gene: NA; abundance: NA
CDR3nt: TGCGCCAGCAGCTTGGCAGTGGGCGTCCAAGAGACCCAGTACTTC; CDR3aa: CASSLAVGVQETQYF; v_gene: TRBV5-1; j_gene: TRBJ2-5; d_gene: NA; abundance: NA
CDR3nt: TGTGCCAGCAGCCGGTCTAGCGGTTACGAGCAGTACTTC; CDR3aa: CASSRSSGYEQYF; v_gene: TRBV7-2; j_gene: TRBJ2-7; d_gene: TRBD2; abundance: few
CDR3nt: TGTGCCAGCAGCCAAAGGTCCTGGGGGCTTGAAGCTTTCTTT; CDR3aa: CASSQRSWGLEAFF; v_gene: TRBV14; j_gene: TRBJ1-1; d_gene: NA; abundance: NA
CDR3nt: TGTGCCAGCAGCTTAAACAGGGCAACTGCCGAGCAGTACTTC; CDR3aa: CASSLNRATAEQYF; v_gene: TRBV7-3; j_gene: TRBJ2-7; d_gene: NA; abundance: NA
CDR3nt: TGTGCCAGCAGCCGAACGGGAGGAGAGCAGTTCTTC; CDR3aa: CASSRTGGEQFF; v_gene: TRBV6-5; j_gene: TRBJ2-1; d_gene: TRBD2; abundance: NA
CDR3nt: TGTGCCAGCCGCGGGACAGAGAGCAATCAGCCCCAGCATTTT; CDR3aa: CASRGTESNQPQHF; v_gene: TRBV19; j_gene: TRBJ1-5; d_gene: TRBD1; abundance: NA
CDR3nt: TGTGCCAGCAGCTTGGGGACAGGGGGCACTGAAGCTTTCTTT; CDR3aa: CASSLGTGGTEAFF; v_gene: TRBV5-6; j_gene: TRBJ1-1; d_gene: TRBD1; abundance: NA
CDR3nt: TGTGCCACCAGCAGAGATCAGGAGCGGACCGGGGAGCTGTTTTTT; CDR3aa: CATSRDQERTGELFF; v_gene: TRBV15; j_gene: TRBJ2-2; d_gene: NA; abundance: NA
CDR3nt: TGCGCCAGCAGCCAAGAGGGACAGGCTTCCTCCCTTGTCTCCTACGAGCAGTACTTC; CDR3aa: CASSQEGQASSLVSYEQYF; v_gene: TRBV4-1; j_gene: TRBJ2-7; d_gene: TRBD1; abundance: NA
CDR3nt: TGTGCCAGCTCACTTCAGGGTACGGACACTGAAGCTTTCTTT; CDR3aa: CASSLQGTDTEAFF; v_gene: TRBV18; j_gene: TRBJ1-1; d_gene: NA; abundance: once
CDR3nt: TGTGCCAGCAAAGAAACCGGGAGGCTGCAGTTCTTC; CDR3aa: CASKETGRLQFF; v_gene: TRBV6-5; j_gene: TRBJ2-1; d_gene: TRBD2; abundance: NA
CDR3nt: TGTGCCAGCAGCTTGGGGACTAGCGGGAGCGGTGAGCAGTTCTTC; CDR3aa: CASSLGTSGSGEQFF; v_gene: TRBV7-9; j_gene: TRBJ2-1; d_gene: TRBD2; abundance: NA
CDR3nt: TGTGCCAGCAGCTTACGTATTCAAGACAGGGCTTTCTTT; CDR3aa: CASSLRIQDRAFF; v_gene: TRBV5-6; j_gene: TRBJ1-1; d_gene: NA; abundance: NA
CDR3nt: TGTGCCAGCTCACTACAGGGGGCGGCTCGCTCCTACGAGCAGTACTTC; CDR3aa: CASSLQGAARSYEQYF; v_gene: TRBV18; j_gene: TRBJ2-7; d_gene: TRBD1; abundance: NA
CDR3nt: TGTGCCAGCAGTCCTAAATCAATGGGAGCTGAAGCTTTCTTT; CDR3aa: CASSPKSMGAEAFF; v_gene: TRBV27; j_gene: TRBJ1-1; d_gene: NA; abundance: NA
CDR3nt: TGTGCCAGTAGACCCGGGACAGGGATGAACACTGAAGCTTTCTTT; CDR3aa: CASRPGTGMNTEAFF; v_gene: TRBV9; j_gene: TRBJ1-1; d_gene: TRBD1; abundance: many
CDR3nt: TGTGCCAGCAGTTACTCGAGGGACACCGTAAAGGAGACCCAGTACTTC; CDR3aa: CASSYSRDTVKETQYF; v_gene: TRBV6-5; j_gene: TRBJ2-5; d_gene: NA; abundance: NA
CDR3nt: TGTGCCATCAGTGAACGACTAGCGGGAGCCGATCAGTTCTTC; CDR3aa: CAISERLAGADQFF; v_gene: TRBV10-3; j_gene: TRBJ2-1; d_gene: TRBD2; abundance: NA
CDR3nt: TGTGCCGGGCGGACAGGGTCCATGAACACTGAAGCTTTCTTT; CDR3aa: CAGRTGSMNTEAFF; v_gene: TRBV6-5; j_gene: TRBJ1-1; d_gene: TRBD1; abundance: once
CDR3nt: TGTGCCAGCAGCCAAGCCGCCCTGCGGGAGAGGGGTTACGAGCAGTACTTC; CDR3aa: CASSQAALRERGYEQYF; v_gene: TRBV3-1/TRBV3-2; j_gene: TRBJ2-7; d_gene: TRBD2; abundance: NA
CDR3nt: TGTGCCAGCGCCAGGGGGGACACCATATATTTT; CDR3aa: CASARGDTIYF; v_gene: TRBV3-1/TRBV3-2; j_gene: TRBJ1-3; d_gene: TRBD1; abundance: NA
CDR3nt: TGTGCCAGTAGTTGGGCAGGGGGCGGTTACAATCAGCCCCAGCATTTT; CDR3aa: CASSWAGGGYNQPQHF; v_gene: TRBV19; j_gene: TRBJ1-5; d_gene: TRBD1; abundance: once
CDR3nt: TGTGCCAGCCTGGGACAGACCCTCTATGGCTACACCTTC; CDR3aa: CASLGQTLYGYTF; v_gene: TRBV10-3; j_gene: TRBJ1-2; d_gene: TRBD1; abundance: NA
CDR3nt: TGTGCCAGCAGTGAAGTCCCAGTACAAAATGAAAAACTGTTTTTT; CDR3aa: CASSEVPVQNEKLFF; v_gene: TRBV6-1; j_gene: TRBJ1-4; d_gene: NA; abundance: NA
CDR3nt: TGCGCCAGCAGCTTGGAGGTGGGAACTAGCAAGCAGTACTTC; CDR3aa: CASSLEVGTSKQYF; v_gene: TRBV5-1; j_gene: TRBJ2-7; d_gene: NA; abundance: NA
CDR3nt: TGTGCCAGCAGCCCCGGGACAGGGAGCTCCTACGAGCAGTACTTC; CDR3aa: CASSPGTGSSYEQYF; v_gene: TRBV5-4; j_gene: TRBJ2-7; d_gene: TRBD1; abundance: NA
CDR3nt: TGTGCCAGCAGCGCCGGTCGAGGGGGCAGGTTTCAGCCCCAGCATTTT; CDR3aa: CASSAGRGGRFQPQHF; v_gene: TRBV28; j_gene: TRBJ1-5; d_gene: TRBD1; abundance: NA
CDR3nt: TGTGCCAGCAGCTGGGGGACAGGGGGCAACGAGCAGTACTTC; CDR3aa: CASSWGTGGNEQYF; v_gene: TRBV7-2; j_gene: TRBJ2-7; d_gene: TRBD1; abundance: NA
CDR3nt: TGCGCCAGCAGCCCGGGACTAGCGGGGGAGACCCAGTACTTC; CDR3aa: CASSPGLAGETQYF; v_gene: TRBV4-1; j_gene: TRBJ2-5; d_gene: TRBD2; abundance: NA
CDR3nt: TGTGCCAGCTCACAGTTAAGCCGGGATTCGGTCACTGAAGCTTTCTTT; CDR3aa: CASSQLSRDSVTEAFF; v_gene: TRBV18; j_gene: TRBJ1-1; d_gene: NA; abundance: NA
CDR3nt: TGTGCCAGCAGCGTAGCTCGGACTAGCGGGGCGAACACCGGGGAGCTGTTTTTT; CDR3aa: CASSVARTSGANTGELFF; v_gene: TRBV9; j_gene: TRBJ2-2; d_gene: TRBD2; abundance: NA
CDR3nt: TGTGCCAGTAGTATAGTCGGGGGATTAGCCAAAAACATTCAGTACTTC; CDR3aa: CASSIVGGLAKNIQYF; v_gene: TRBV19; j_gene: TRBJ2-4; d_gene: NA; abundance: NA
CDR3nt: TGTGCCAGCAGCCAAGATGCGACAGGAGATGAAAAACTGTTTTTT; CDR3aa: CASSQDATGDEKLFF; v_gene: TRBV3-1/TRBV3-2; j_gene: TRBJ1-4; d_gene: NA; abundance: NA
CDR3nt: TGTGCCAGCACCTATGCCGCTGGGAACACTGAAGCTTTCTTT; CDR3aa: CASTYAAGNTEAFF; v_gene: TRBV2; j_gene: TRBJ1-1; d_gene: NA; abundance: NA
CDR3nt: TGTGCCAGCAGTTCCAGGACAGCGGCGATAGAAAAACTGTTTTTT; CDR3aa: CASSSRTAAIEKLFF; v_gene: TRBV6-2/TRBV6-3; j_gene: TRBJ1-4; d_gene: NA; abundance: once
CDR3nt: TGTGCCAGCAGCCAAGGGAGAGTCTCAGGGGGGTTCATGAACACTGAAGCTTTCTTT; CDR3aa: CASSQGRVSGGFMNTEAFF; v_gene: TRBV4-2; j_gene: TRBJ1-1; d_gene: TRBD1; abundance: NA
CDR3nt: TGTGCCAGCAGCTTAGTGGGGGCGAGTCTTTACAATGAGCAGTTCTTC; CDR3aa: CASSLVGASLYNEQFF; v_gene: TRBV7-2; j_gene: TRBJ2-1; d_gene: NA; abundance: NA
CDR3nt: TGTGCCAGCAGCCAAGAAGGGTGGGGACAGGGAGCCTACGAGCAGTACTTC; CDR3aa: CASSQEGWGQGAYEQYF; v_gene: TRBV4-2; j_gene: TRBJ2-7; d_gene: TRBD1; abundance: once
CDR3nt: TGTGCCAGCTCACCATTTGGATTAGACAGTAATTCACCCCTCCACTTT; CDR3aa: CASSPFGLDSNSPLHF; v_gene: TRBV18; j_gene: TRBJ1-6; d_gene: NA; abundance: NA
CDR3nt: TGTGCCAGCTCCTGGGGGCGGACGCGGGAAAAACTGTTTTTT; CDR3aa: CASSWGRTREKLFF; v_gene: TRBV2; j_gene: TRBJ1-4; d_gene: NA; abundance: NA
CDR3nt: TGCGCCAGCAGCTCAGTCCCGGGACAGGGGACGACCTCGAACACCGGGGAGCTGTTTTTT; CDR3aa: CASSSVPGQGTTSNTGELFF; v_gene: TRBV5-1; j_gene: TRBJ2-2; d_gene: TRBD1; abundance: NA
CDR3nt: TGTGCCAGCAGTACTGTGGGACTAGCGGGAGGTGAGCAGTACTTC; CDR3aa: CASSTVGLAGGEQYF; v_gene: TRBV28; j_gene: TRBJ2-7; d_gene: TRBD2; abundance: NA
CDR3nt: TGTGCCAGCAGTGAAATATTCGACACCGGGGAGCTGTTTTTT; CDR3aa: CASSEIFDTGELFF; v_gene: TRBV6-4; j_gene: TRBJ2-2; d_gene: NA; abundance: NA
CDR3nt: TGCAGTGGGGACAGGGCAGATACGCAGTATTTT; CDR3aa: CSGDRADTQYF; v_gene: TRBV20-1; j_gene: TRBJ2-3; d_gene: TRBD1; abundance: NA
CDR3nt: TGTGCCAGCAGCCCCTTAGGGAGCGGGAGCAATGAGCAGTTCTTC; CDR3aa: CASSPLGSGSNEQFF; v_gene: TRBV7-8; j_gene: TRBJ2-1; d_gene: TRBD2; abundance: NA
CDR3nt: TGTGCCAGCAGTTTAAGCAGGGGTCTTACCGGGGAGCTGTTTTTT; CDR3aa: CASSLSRGLTGELFF; v_gene: TRBV27; j_gene: TRBJ2-2; d_gene: NA; abundance: NA
CDR3nt: TGTGCCAGCAGCCTAGGGTACGGGGTTAATGAGCAGTTCTTC; CDR3aa: CASSLGYGVNEQFF; v_gene: TRBV7-2; j_gene: TRBJ2-1; d_gene: NA; abundance: NA
CDR3nt: TGCGCCAGCAGCTCGGGACAGGGACGCGTGCCTGAAGCTTTCTTT; CDR3aa: CASSSGQGRVPEAFF; v_gene: TRBV5-1; j_gene: TRBJ1-1; d_gene: TRBD1; abundance: NA
CDR3nt: TGTGCTAGTGGTCCACAGGGCGTCAATCAGCCCCAGCATTTT; CDR3aa: CASGPQGVNQPQHF; v_gene: TRBV12-5; j_gene: TRBJ1-5; d_gene: NA; abundance: few
CDR3nt: TGTGCCAGCAGCCCCCGGGACAGCAAGAGATCAAGGACCCAGTACTTC; CDR3aa: CASSPRDSKRSRTQYF; v_gene: TRBV7-8; j_gene: TRBJ2-5; d_gene: TRBD1; abundance: NA
CDR3nt: TGCGCCAGCAAAGTACAGGGGTCCGGCACTGAAGCTTTCTTT; CDR3aa: CASKVQGSGTEAFF; v_gene: TRBV5-1; j_gene: TRBJ1-1; d_gene: TRBD1; abundance: once
CDR3nt: TGTGCCAGCACCAATACCTTCGGAGCTTATAACTATGGCTACACCTTC; CDR3aa: CASTNTFGAYNYGYTF; v_gene: TRBV28; j_gene: TRBJ1-2; d_gene: NA; abundance: NA